The source of this TCR beta chain is a study of blood T cell repertoires in COVID-19. Study-level information: Italy, Spain and the United States were the sources of the convalescent and acute COVID-19 samples. The analysed material was cDNA or gDNA that came from T cells, B-cell-depleted T cells, or PBMCs.

TCRdb keeps only in-frame clones here, not all; method: immunoSEQ multiplex PCR. The table shows about 230,000 clones, with roughly 80% occurring only once. The length of the CDR3 is 13 residues. Looked up from germline, CDR1 is SGHVS and CDR2 is FQNEAQ. After removal of 5 bases from V and 6 bases from J, the junction contained 4 bases not matched to a gene. Sequenced input: peripheral blood. The rearrangement joins TRBV7-8 to TRBJ1-2; 9 positions match TRBD1. The TCR originated in a woman over 75 with acute or convalescent COVID-19. The CDR3: CASSRTGENGYTF. The CDR3 nucleotides read TGTGCCAGCAGCCGGACAGGGGAAAATGGCTACACCTTC.